This T cell receptor (beta chain) was identified in a study of cytotoxic CD8 clonotypes in ibrutinib-treated CLL. General study points: Sampling schedules were unmatched across sustained-remission and progressing patients. On treatment, the uncommon public clonotypes contracted or remained stable.

The protocol was immunoSEQ multiplex PCR, while the TCRdb copy is restricted to in-frame clones and leaves out a portion. The sample has some 93,000 clones; almost 80% are singletons. About this clone: The antigen remains undetermined.

The receptor was isolated from a human donor with chronic lymphocytic leukemia. The sample in question was PBMCs, obtained after 12 months of ibrutinib treatment.

The CDR3 bases are TGTGCCTGGAGTAAAGGGAATCAGCCCCAGCATTTT. This sequence encodes CAWSKGNQPQHF. The chain has TRBV30 and TRBJ1-5; D is undetermined. The CDR3 is 12 amino acids. Trimming took 2 bases from V and 4 from J, leaving 6 bases between them. Germline assignment: CDR1 GTSNPN and CDR2 SVGIG (reference sequence). The full variable domain, in which reference TRBV30 and TRBJ1-5 provide the parts outside the CDR3, is SQTIHQWPATLVQPVGSPLSLECTVEGTSNPNLYWYRQAAGRGLQLLFYSVGIGQISSEVPQNLSASRPQDRQFILSSKKLLLSDSGFYLCAWSKGNQPQHFGDGTRLSIL.